These 15 T cell receptor beta chains originate from one sample sequenced in a study of OX40 agonist ivuxolimab in advanced cancers. Generated by immunoSEQ multiplex PCR, the TCRdb table keeps only in-frame clones and is missing some. The sample holds roughly 79,000 clones, roughly 90% seen once. The sequencing here drew on CD4+ or CD8+ T cells sorted from blood, taken in a trial of the OX40 agonist ivuxolimab. The source of these receptors is an adult with an advanced solid tumor such as melanoma, head and neck, liver or kidney cancer.

The chain couples TRBV7-3 to TRBJ2-2; no clear D gene. Germline V gives CDR1 SGHTA, CDR2 FQGTGA. The CDR3 consists of 13 residues. Between the trimmed V and J ends, which lost 5 bases and 5 bases, there was a span of 9 bases. CDR3 coding DNA: TGTGCCAGCAGCAGGCTTCGTACCGGGGAGCTGTTTTTT. This codes for CASSRLRTGELFF.

The chain has TRBV19 and TRBJ2-7, with D possibly being TRBD1 or TRBD2 (5 bases each). Germline CDR1 is LNHDA and CDR2 is SQIVND (reference sequence). V was clipped by 4 bases and J by 3 bases, with 16 bases between them. The CDR3 loop spans 15 amino acids. The CDR3 region is CASSNFRDGDYEQYF. The DNA of the CDR3 is TGTGCCAGTAGTAACTTCCGGGACGGTGACTACGAGCAGTACTTC.

This chain uses TRBV12-5 with TRBJ1-1, with D uncertain. CDR1 LGHNT and CDR2 FRNRAP come from the germline V gene. The CDR3 is 14 amino acids. Trimming removed 2 bases at V and 5 bases at J, with 12 bases between. The CDR3 nucleotides are TGTGCTAGTGGTTTGCAGCCGGGGTGGACTGAAGCTTTCTTT. It translates to CASGLQPGWTEAFF.

In this sample, this clone turned up once. The chain links TRBV7-2 to TRBJ1-4; TRBD1 matches 8 bases. V gave up 5 bases and J gave up 3 bases; unmatched junction bases: 5. Germline CDR1 and CDR2: SGHTA and FQGNSA. CDR3 size: 15 residues. This chain's CDR3 is CASSAQGAANEKLFF. The CDR3 DNA is TGTGCCAGCAGCGCCCAGGGGGCGGCTAATGAAAAACTGTTTTTT. The variable domain in full, with the rest retrieved from reference TRBV7-2 and TRBJ1-4, is GAGVSQSPSNKVTEKGKDVELRCDPISGHTALYWYRQSLGQGLEFLIYFQGNSAPDKSGLPSDRFSAERTGGSVSTLTIQRTQQEDSAVYLCASSAQGAANEKLFFGSGTQLSVL.

This sequence joins TRBV30 and TRBJ2-2; no clear D gene. Germline V gene data show CDR1 as GTSNPN and CDR2 as SVGIG (reference sequence). Trimming took 4 bases from V and 1 from J, leaving 7 bases between them. The CDR3 has 13 residues. The CDR3 bases are TGTGCCTGGAAGACTTGGAACACCGGGGAGCTGTTTTTT. It is translated as CAWKTWNTGELFF.

V usage is TRBV4-1 and J usage is TRBJ1-2; the match to TRBD1 covers 7 bases. V lost 7 bases, J lost 6 bases, and 11 bases stayed unmatched. Germline CDR1 is MGHRA and CDR2 is YSYEKL. CDR3 length equals 14 residues. CDR3 region: CASKEHRGLDGYTF. CDR3 sequence (DNA): TGCGCCAGCAAAGAGCACAGGGGATTGGATGGCTACACCTTC.

The chain recombines TRBV29-1 with TRBJ2-7; no reliable D call. The V end was cut by 4 bases, the J end by 5 bases, with 9 bases between. Germline CDR1 is SQVTM and CDR2 is ANQGSEA. CDR3 size: 11 residues. The CDR3: CSVAYQDEQYF. DNA of the CDR3: TGCAGCGTTGCTTACCAAGACGAGCAGTACTTC.

The V call is TRBV5-1, the J call TRBJ2-2; 9 bases align to TRBD1. Germline V gives CDR1 SGHRS, CDR2 YFSETQ. Germline trimming cut 4 bases from V and 5 bases from J; bases unmatched to any gene: 6. The CDR3 spans 15 residues. The CDR3 bases are TGCGCCAGCAGCCCGACAGGGGGAGGGACCGGGGAGCTGTTTTTT. Translating it yields CASSPTGGGTGELFF.

V gene TRBV6-5 combines with J gene TRBJ2-3, with unresolved D. CDR1 is MNHEY, CDR2 SVGAGI, per germline. This CDR3 contains 13 residues. The V end lost 7 bases, the J end lost 2 bases, and 10 bases lay between the germline ends. CDR3 region: CASIGLLTDTQYF. In nucleotides, the CDR3 is TGTGCCAGCATTGGTCTACTCACAGATACGCAGTATTTT.

The rearrangement links TRBV7-3 to TRBJ2-5; 12 bases align to TRBD1. This CDR3 contains 15 residues. Germline CDR1 SGHTA, CDR2 FQGTGA. V shed 3 bases, J shed 3 bases, and the junction held 2 bases outside the gene matches. The chain's CDR3 is CASSFGTGGKETQYF. In DNA form, the CDR3 reads TGTGCCAGCAGCTTTGGGACAGGGGGCAAAGAGACCCAGTACTTC. Filled out from reference TRBV7-3 and TRBJ2-5, the complete variable domain reads GAGVSQTPSNKVTEKGKYVELRCDPISGHTALYWYRQSLGQGPEFLIYFQGTGAADDSGLPNDRFFAVRPEGSVSTLKIQRTERGDSAVYLCASSFGTGGKETQYFGPGTRLLVL.

This sequence joins TRBV28 and TRBJ2-6, with D unclear. V was clipped by 3 bases and J by 0 bases, with 9 bases between them. The V gene's germline CDR1 is MDHEN and CDR2 SYDVKM. The CDR3 loop spans 16 amino acids. The CDR3 protein is CASSLRHPSGANVLTF. CDR3 DNA: TGTGCCAGCAGTTTGCGGCACCCCTCTGGGGCCAACGTCCTGACTTTC.

V is TRBV15 and J is TRBJ1-2; D possibly corresponds to TRBD1 (6 bases). Trimming cost V 1 base and J 4 bases, with 10 bases left between them. The CDR3 contains 14 residues. CDR1 is LNHNV, CDR2 YYDKDF, per germline (reference sequence). The CDR3 protein is CATSRATGPYGYTF. For the CDR3, the DNA is TGTGCCACCAGCAGAGCAACAGGGCCCTATGGCTACACCTTC.

This rearrangement joins TRBV5-5 to TRBJ2-2; D is ambiguous. CDR1 is SGHKS, CDR2 YYEKEE, per germline (reference sequence). The V end was cut by 0 bases, the J end by 6 bases, with 12 bases between. This CDR3 comprises 15 residues. In DNA, the CDR3 is TGTGCCAGCAGCTTGGTCTACGGGTCTGCCGGGGAGCTGTTTTTT. It specifies CASSLVYGSAGELFF. Full variable domain (outside the CDR3, taken from reference TRBV5-5 and TRBJ2-2): DAGVTQSPTHLIKTRGQQVTLRCSPISGHKSVSWYQQVLGQGPQFIFQYYEKEERGRGNFPDRFSARQFPNYSSELNVNALLLGDSALYLCASSLVYGSAGELFFGEGSRLTVL.

J is TRBJ1-5 and V is TRBV10-3; TRBD1 is a possible D gene (6 bases). In germline, CDR1 is ENHRY, CDR2 SYGVKD. The CDR3 is made up of 14 amino acids. The V and J ends lost 5 bases and 1 base respectively, with 9 bases between them. The DNA of the CDR3 is TGTGCCATCAGTCCAGGACAGAGCAATCAGCCCCAGCATTTT. The encoded protein is CAISPGQSNQPQHF.

The chain recombines TRBV28 with TRBJ2-3; D not certain. Germline V gene lookup returns CDR1 MDHEN and CDR2 SYDVKM. Trimming removed 5 bases from V and 2 bases from J, with 20 bases in between. The length of the CDR3 is 17 residues. CDR3 sequence reads: CASSTSYDLRSTDTQYF. For the CDR3, the DNA is TGTGCCAGCAGTACGTCATATGACTTACGATCCACAGATACGCAGTATTTT.